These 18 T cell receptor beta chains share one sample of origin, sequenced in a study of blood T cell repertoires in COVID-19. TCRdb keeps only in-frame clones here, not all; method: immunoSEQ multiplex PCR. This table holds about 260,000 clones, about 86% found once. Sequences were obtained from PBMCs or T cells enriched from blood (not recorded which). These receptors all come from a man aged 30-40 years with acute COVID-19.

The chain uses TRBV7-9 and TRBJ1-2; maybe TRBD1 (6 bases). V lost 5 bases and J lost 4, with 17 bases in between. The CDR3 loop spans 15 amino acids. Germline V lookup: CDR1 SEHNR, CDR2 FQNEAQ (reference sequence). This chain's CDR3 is CASSRQDRTFYGYTF. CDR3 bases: TGTGCCAGCAGCCGACAGGACAGAACCTTCTATGGCTACACCTTC.

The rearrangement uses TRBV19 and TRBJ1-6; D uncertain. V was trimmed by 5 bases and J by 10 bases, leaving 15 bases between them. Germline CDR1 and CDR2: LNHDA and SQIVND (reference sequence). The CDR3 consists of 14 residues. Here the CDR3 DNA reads TGTGCCAGTAGTGATGGCAGAACGCTCTCACCCCTCCACTTT. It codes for CASSDGRTLSPLHF.

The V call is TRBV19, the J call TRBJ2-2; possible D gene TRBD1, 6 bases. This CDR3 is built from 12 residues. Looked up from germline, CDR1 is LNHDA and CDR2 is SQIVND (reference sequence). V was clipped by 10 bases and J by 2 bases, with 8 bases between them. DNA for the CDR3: TGTGCCAACAGGGTTAACACCGGGGAGCTGTTTTTT. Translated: CANRVNTGELFF.

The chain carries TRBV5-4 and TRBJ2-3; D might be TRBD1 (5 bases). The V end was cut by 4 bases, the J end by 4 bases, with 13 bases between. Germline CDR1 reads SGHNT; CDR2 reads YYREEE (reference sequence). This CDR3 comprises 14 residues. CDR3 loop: CASSRPDRPDTQYF. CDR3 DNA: TGTGCCAGCAGCCGTCCCGACAGACCAGATACGCAGTATTTT. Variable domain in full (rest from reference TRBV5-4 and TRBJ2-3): ETGVTQSPTHLIKTRGQQVTLRCSSQSGHNTVSWYQQALGQGPQFIFQYYREEENGRGNFPPRFSGLQFPNYSSELNVNALELDDSALYLCASSRPDRPDTQYFGPGTRLTVL.

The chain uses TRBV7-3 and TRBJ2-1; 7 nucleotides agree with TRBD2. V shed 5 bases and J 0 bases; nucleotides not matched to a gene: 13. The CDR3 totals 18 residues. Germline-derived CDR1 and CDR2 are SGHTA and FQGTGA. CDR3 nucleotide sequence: TGTGCCAGCAGCAGGGCCTCTAGCGGCCATCTCTCCTACAATGAGCAGTTCTTC. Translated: CASSRASSGHLSYNEQFF. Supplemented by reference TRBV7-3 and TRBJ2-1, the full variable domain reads GAGVSQTPSNKVTEKGKYVELRCDPISGHTALYWYRQSLGQGPEFLIYFQGTGAADDSGLPNDRFFAVRPEGSVSTLKIQRTERGDSAVYLCASSRASSGHLSYNEQFFGPGTRLTVL.

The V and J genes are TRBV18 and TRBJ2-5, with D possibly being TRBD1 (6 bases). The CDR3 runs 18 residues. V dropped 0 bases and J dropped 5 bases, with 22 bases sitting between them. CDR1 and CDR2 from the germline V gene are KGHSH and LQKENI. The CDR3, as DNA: TGTGCCAGCTCACCACCGGGACACCGAATCTTGAATAGGGAGACCCAGTACTTC. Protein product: CASSPPGHRILNRETQYF.

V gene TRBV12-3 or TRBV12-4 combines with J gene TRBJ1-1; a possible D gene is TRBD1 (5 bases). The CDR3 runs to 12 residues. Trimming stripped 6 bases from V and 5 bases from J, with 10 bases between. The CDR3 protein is CASSAGGTEAFF. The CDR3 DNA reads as TGTGCCAGCAGCGCTGGGGGGACTGAAGCTTTCTTT.

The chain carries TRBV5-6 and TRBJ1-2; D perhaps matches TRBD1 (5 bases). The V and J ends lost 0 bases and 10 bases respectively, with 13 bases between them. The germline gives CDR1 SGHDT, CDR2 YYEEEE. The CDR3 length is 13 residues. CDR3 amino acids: CASSLEGSRVYTF. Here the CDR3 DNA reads TGTGCCAGCAGCTTGGAGGGGTCTCGCGTCTACACCTTC.

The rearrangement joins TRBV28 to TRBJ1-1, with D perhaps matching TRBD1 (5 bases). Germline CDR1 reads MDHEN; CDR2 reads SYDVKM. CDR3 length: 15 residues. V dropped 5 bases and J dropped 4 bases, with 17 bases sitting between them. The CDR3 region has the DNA TGTGCCAGCAGTACCCCCGGCAGGGCAGCCACTGAAGCTTTCTTT. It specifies CASSTPGRAATEAFF.

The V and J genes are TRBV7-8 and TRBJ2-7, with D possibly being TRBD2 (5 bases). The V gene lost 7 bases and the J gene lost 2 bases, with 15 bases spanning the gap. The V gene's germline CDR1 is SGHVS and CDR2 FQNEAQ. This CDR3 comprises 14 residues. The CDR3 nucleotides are TGTGCCAGCACCCTTGGACCGGGGACCTACGAGCAGTACGTC. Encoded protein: CASTLGPGTYEQYV.

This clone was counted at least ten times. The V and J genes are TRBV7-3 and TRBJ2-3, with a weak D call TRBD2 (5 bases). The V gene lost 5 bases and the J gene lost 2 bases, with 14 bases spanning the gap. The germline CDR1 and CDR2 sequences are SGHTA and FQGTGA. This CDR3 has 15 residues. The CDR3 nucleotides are TGTGCCAGCAGCCGAGTCGGCGGGTACACAGATACGCAGTATTTT. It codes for CASSRVGGYTDTQYF.

CDR3 coding DNA: TGTGCCATAACTACTCGGACTAGCTACGAGCAGTACGTC. The encoded protein is CAITTRTSYEQYV. The rearrangement uses TRBV2 and TRBJ2-7; 7 nucleotides line up with TRBD2. CDR3 length equals 13 residues. In germline, CDR1 is SNHLY, CDR2 FYNNEI. J gave up 3 bases and V 10 bases, and 9 bases lay outside the gene matches.

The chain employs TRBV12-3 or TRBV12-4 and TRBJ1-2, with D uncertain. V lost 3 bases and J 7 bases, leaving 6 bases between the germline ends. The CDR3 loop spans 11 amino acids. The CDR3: CASSFSGGYTF. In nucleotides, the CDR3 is TGTGCCAGCAGTTTTTCGGGTGGCTACACCTTC.

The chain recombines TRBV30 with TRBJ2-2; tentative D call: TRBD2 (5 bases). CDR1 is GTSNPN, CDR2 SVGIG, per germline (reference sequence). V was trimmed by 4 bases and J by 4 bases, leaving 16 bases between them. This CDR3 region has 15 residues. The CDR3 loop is CAWKGRGALTGELFF. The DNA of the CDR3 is TGTGCCTGGAAAGGACGGGGAGCCCTCACCGGGGAGCTGTTTTTT.

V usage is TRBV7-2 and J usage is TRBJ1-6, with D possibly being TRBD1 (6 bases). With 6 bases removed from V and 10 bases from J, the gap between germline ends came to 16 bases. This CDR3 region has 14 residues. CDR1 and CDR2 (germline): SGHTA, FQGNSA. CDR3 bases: TGTGCCAGCAGACTACAGGGATCCCCCTCACCCCTCCACTTT. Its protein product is CASRLQGSPSPLHF.

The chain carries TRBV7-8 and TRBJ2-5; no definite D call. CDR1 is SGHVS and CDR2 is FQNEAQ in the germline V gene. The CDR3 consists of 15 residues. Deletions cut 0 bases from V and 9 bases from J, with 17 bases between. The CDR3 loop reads CASSLARLGLSAQYF. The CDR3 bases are TGTGCCAGCAGCTTAGCGCGGTTAGGCTTATCAGCCCAGTACTTC.

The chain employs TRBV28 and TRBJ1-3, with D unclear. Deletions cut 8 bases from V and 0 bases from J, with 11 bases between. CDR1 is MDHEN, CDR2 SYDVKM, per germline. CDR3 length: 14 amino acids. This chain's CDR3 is CASQPRPSGNTIYF. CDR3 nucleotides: TGTGCCAGCCAACCGAGGCCCTCTGGAAACACCATATATTTT.

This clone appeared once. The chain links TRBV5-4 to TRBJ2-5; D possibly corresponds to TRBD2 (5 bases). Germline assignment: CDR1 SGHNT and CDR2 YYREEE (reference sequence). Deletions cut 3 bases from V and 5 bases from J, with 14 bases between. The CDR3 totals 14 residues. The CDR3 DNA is TGTGCCAGCAGCTCGCGTCGCGGGTCGGAGACCCAGTACTTC. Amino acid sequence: CASSSRRGSETQYF.